What follows are 15 T cell receptor beta chains derived from one specimen sequenced in a study of blood T cell repertoires in COVID-19. Some clones are missing from TCRdb's copy, which holds only in-frame ones; the method was immunoSEQ multiplex PCR. Found here are 150,000 to 200,000 clones, over 80% of them singletons; the top ten hold less than 9.5%. Sequencing was carried out using peripheral blood. All receptors derive from an older woman with COVID-19, enrolled during active disease.

The chain combines TRBV5-4 with TRBJ1-3; 7 bases line up with TRBD1. From germline, CDR1 is SGHNT and CDR2 YYREEE (reference sequence). This CDR3 has 15 residues. The ends lost 0 bases at V and 8 bases at J; junction bases unmatched: 8. The CDR3 region has the DNA TGTGCCAGCAGCTTGGACAGCAGGGGGTTCGACACCATATATTTT. Protein product: CASSLDSRGFDTIYF.

This clone has more than one count but fewer than ten. The chain couples TRBV28 to TRBJ1-1; D possibly corresponds to TRBD1 (5 bases). The CDR3 consists of 14 residues. Germline CDR1 MDHEN, CDR2 SYDVKM. Deletions cut 6 bases from V and 1 base from J, with 12 bases between. The CDR3 protein is CASSMDTSNTEAFF. Written as DNA, the CDR3 is TGTGCCAGCAGCATGGACACTTCGAACACTGAAGCTTTCTTT.

The chain links TRBV27 to TRBJ2-1; TRBD2 matches 13 bases. The CDR3 consists of 18 residues. The germline CDR1 and CDR2 sequences are MNHEY and SMNVEV (reference sequence). J was trimmed by 7 bases and V by 1 base; bases with no gene match: 10. This CDR3 reads CASSLLGTSGTVRNEQFF. CDR3 sequence (DNA): TGTGCCAGCAGTTTATTGGGGACTAGCGGGACCGTTAGGAATGAGCAGTTCTTC.

V and J are TRBV28 and TRBJ1-6; no clear D. The CDR3 has 16 residues. Trimming shortened V by 2 bases and J by 9 bases, and 17 bases separated the two germline ends. Germline-derived CDR1 and CDR2 are MDHEN and SYDVKM. The chain's CDR3 is CASSLGATARSSPLHF. In DNA, the CDR3 is TGTGCCAGCAGTTTAGGAGCGACGGCGAGGAGTTCACCCCTCCACTTT.

This chain uses TRBV4-2 with TRBJ2-1; TRBD2 matches at 10 bases. CDR1 is LGHNA, CDR2 YNFKEQ, per germline. This CDR3 has 19 residues. V trimming: 2 bases; J trimming: 7 bases; junction bases outside the gene matches: 17. DNA for the CDR3: TGTGCCAGCAGCCAAAACTTGGGGTTAGCGGGAGGCCGAAGAAATGAGCAGTTCTTC. Translated, it gives CASSQNLGLAGGRRNEQFF.

The chain is built from TRBV27 and TRBJ2-2; 9 bases map to TRBD1. The length of the CDR3 is 15 residues. Unmatched junction bases numbered 9, after V lost 6 bases and J lost 7 bases. The germline CDR1 and CDR2 sequences are MNHEY and SMNVEV (reference sequence). The CDR3 region has the DNA TGTGCCAGCAGCACCGGGACAGGGTTAGTCGGGGAGCTGTTTTTT. It specifies CASSTGTGLVGELFF.

This clone has only one observation. The rearrangement joins TRBV27 to TRBJ2-5, with D possibly matching TRBD2 (6 bases). The germline V and J ends were trimmed by 5 bases and 4 bases, with 14 bases remaining between them. The CDR3 is 14 amino acids. The germline CDR1 and CDR2 sequences are MNHEY and SMNVEV (reference sequence). The CDR3 region is CASSGWDSPETQYF. CDR3 DNA: TGTGCCAGCAGTGGGTGGGACTCCCCAGAGACCCAGTACTTC.

The CDR3 region is CSASTGGNAEAFF. DNA of the CDR3: TGCAGTGCTAGTACAGGGGGCAACGCTGAAGCTTTCTTT. The chain links TRBV20-1 to TRBJ1-1, with 9 bases identical to TRBD1. J was trimmed by 6 bases and V by 3 bases; bases with no gene match: 5. This CDR3 has 13 residues. Germline V gene data show CDR1 as DFQATT and CDR2 as SNEGSKA (reference sequence).

V usage is TRBV6-6 and J usage is TRBJ2-5, with 12 bases aligning to TRBD2. In germline, CDR1 is MNHNY, CDR2 SVGAGI (reference sequence). CDR3 length: 16 residues. The J segment lost 5 bases and the V segment lost 8 bases, leaving 12 bases of the junction unmatched. CDR3 in DNA: TGTGCCAGCTCACTAGCGGGAGGAGGTGCCAGGGAGACCCAGTACTTC. Its translation: CASSLAGGGARETQYF.

The J gene is TRBJ2-4, the V gene TRBV5-1, with a tentative D call TRBD1 (7 bases). Between the trimmed V and J ends, which lost 1 base and 2 bases, there was a span of 13 bases. This CDR3 is 16 amino acids long. CDR1 is SGHRS, CDR2 YFSETQ, per germline. The CDR3 sequence: CASSLQGGRTKNIQYF. Here the CDR3 DNA reads TGCGCCAGCAGCTTGCAGGGGGGCCGGACCAAAAACATTCAGTACTTC.

The genes are TRBV19 and TRBJ2-3; no reliable D call. Trimming cost V 3 bases and J 0 bases, with 13 bases left between them. CDR1 and CDR2 from the germline V gene are LNHDA and SQIVND (reference sequence). The CDR3 totals 16 residues. The CDR3 is CASSIRSGTSTDTQYF. The CDR3 bases are TGTGCCAGTAGTATCAGGTCCGGAACTAGCACAGATACGCAGTATTTT.

The V and J genes are TRBV19 and TRBJ2-7, with TRBD1 identical over 7 bases. CDR3 length: 15 amino acids. Germline-derived CDR1 and CDR2 are LNHDA and SQIVND (reference sequence). V gave up 3 bases and J gave up 5 bases; unmatched junction bases: 10. CDR3 DNA sequence: TGTGCCAGTAGTATTCTGACAGGGTCTATCCACGAGCAGTACTTC. This gives the protein CASSILTGSIHEQYF.

The rearrangement joins TRBV6-1 to TRBJ2-2; D unclear. The germline CDR1 and CDR2 sequences are MNHNS and SASEGT. The CDR3 sequence is 16 residues long. V lost 2 bases and J lost 5, with 15 bases in between. The CDR3 coding sequence is TGTGCCAGCAGTGAACAGCCTCCTACAGCTACCGGGGAGCTGTTTTTT. It encodes CASSEQPPTATGELFF.

J is TRBJ2-3 and V is TRBV24-1, with D tentatively TRBD2 (6 bases). Germline assignment: CDR1 KGHDR and CDR2 SFDVKD. The V end lost 5 bases, the J end lost 0 bases, and 14 bases lay between the germline ends. The CDR3 loop spans 16 amino acids. CDR3 sequence (DNA): TGTGCCACCAGTGGGGCTAGCGCCCAAAGCACAGATACGCAGTATTTT. Amino acids: CATSGASAQSTDTQYF.

This clone is a singleton in its sample. J is TRBJ2-7 and V is TRBV5-4; possibly TRBD2 for D (7 bases). This CDR3 has 14 residues. Trimming stripped 4 bases from V and 2 bases from J, with 13 bases between. CDR1 and CDR2 (germline): SGHNT, YYREEE (reference sequence). This chain's CDR3 is CASSPGGRAYEQYV. The CDR3 DNA sequence: TGTGCCAGCAGCCCCGGGGGGCGAGCCTACGAGCAGTACGTC.